This T cell receptor (beta chain) was identified in a study of shared clonotypes between healthy human individuals. Study in general: Each donor contributed plates that comprised three CD4 naive, three CD4 memory, two CD8 naive and one CD8 memory.

Notes on this clone: What it binds is not known.

The germline CDR1 and CDR2 sequences are SNHLY and FYNNEI. The CDR3 consists of 14 residues. Study-level points and caveats: Some naive CD4 clonotypes, roughly 5%, turned up in common across four donors.

TCRdb's table, derived via immunoSEQ multiplex PCR, lists solely in-frame clones and lacks some. The sample lists under 200,000 clones, approximately 92% occurring once. This chain links TRBV2 with TRBJ2-5; the match to TRBD2 covers 7 bases. The J call may be wrong; the DNA end is better matched by TRBJ2-7. The sequencing input was naive CD4+ T cells sorted from blood. The subset: CD45RA+ positively selected. The TCR was taken from a young woman in good health. CDR3 sequence reads: CASSLAETSYEQYF. CDR3 sequence (DNA): TGTGCCAGCAGTCTAGCGGAGACGTCCTACGAGCAGTACTTC.